This T cell receptor beta chain was captured by sequencing in a study of T cell responses to AZD1222 COVID-19 vaccine. Study-level results: Donors skewed white British and female; clonal diversity was possibly underestimated.

About this clone: Its target is not known.

Sequencing was performed with immunoSEQ multiplex PCR; in TCRdb, only in-frame clones are kept and a portion is missing. This table holds about 160,000 clones, about 92% found once. The ends were cut back, 3 bases at V and 2 bases at J, with 11 bases in the middle. Per the germline V gene, CDR1 is SGHAT and CDR2 is FQNNGV. The CDR3 length is 14 residues. Sample: peripheral blood, taken on day 0 of AZD1222 vaccination. This clonotype originated in an adult in good health. V and J are TRBV11-2 and TRBJ2-7, with D perhaps being TRBD1 or TRBD2 (5 bases each). CDR3 loop: CASSLGDGPYEQYF. The CDR3 DNA sequence: TGTGCCAGCAGCTTGGGGGACGGCCCCTACGAGCAGTACTTC.